The 31 T cell receptor beta chains below all came from one sample that was sequenced in a study of molecular identifiers for immune sequencing clone quantification. TCRdb itself ran the PCR reads through MiXCR, one entry per CDR3 protein. The data show about 640,000 distinct CDR3 sequences, just under 20% seen once. The sequenced sample consisted of naive CD8+ T cells from blood, with Jurkat cell RNA spiked in. Subset described: FACS-sorted CD8+CD4-CCR7+CD45RA+ naive T cells. These receptors were taken from a human donor in good health. Some libraries in this study had Jurkat cell RNA spiked in.

Many counts were recorded for this clonotype. This chain uses TRBV20-1 with TRBJ2-7, with 7 positions matching TRBD2. The CDR3 has 15 amino acids. The trim removed 3 bases at V and 5 bases at J, leaving 13 bases unmatched. In germline, CDR1 is DFQATT, CDR2 SNEGSKA (reference sequence). In nucleotides, the CDR3 is TGCAGTGCTAGTACGGGCGGACTAGTCTCTAACGAGCAGTACTTC. This gives the protein CSASTGGLVSNEQYF.

This clonotype has ten or more counts. The chain combines TRBV29-1 with TRBJ2-1; no clear D gene. Trimming took 3 bases from V and 2 from J, leaving 14 bases between them. The germline V gene encodes CDR1 SQVTM and CDR2 ANQGSEA. The CDR3 has 15 amino acids. CDR3 sequence (DNA): TGCAGCGTTGATAGTTTCGCTCGGACCTACAATGAGCAGTTCTTC. Translating it yields CSVDSFARTYNEQFF.

Comments on this clonotype: Possible read error: a much larger clone is one base away. The chain combines TRBV7-8 with TRBJ2-1; weak D call: TRBD2 (6 bases). The CDR3 has 15 residues. Per germline, CDR1 SGHVS and CDR2 FQNEAQ. CDR3 sequence reads: CASRGGVSSYDEQFF. The CDR3 DNA reads as TGTGCCAGCAGGGGGGGAGTGAGCTCCTACGATGAGCAGTTCTTC. Together with reference TRBV7-8 and TRBJ2-1, the CDR3 gives the full variable domain: GAGVSQSPRYKVAKRGQDVALRCDPISGHVSLFWYQQALGQGPEFLTYFQNEAQLDKSGLPSDRFFAERPEGSVSTLKIQRTQQEDSAVYLCASRGGVSSYDEQFFGPGTRLTVL.

This clonotype has ten or more counts. The chain recombines TRBV9 with TRBJ2-3; tentatively, D is TRBD2 (6 bases). Trimming took 0 bases from V and 2 from J, leaving 13 bases between them. CDR3 size: 16 residues. Germline V gives CDR1 SGDLS, CDR2 YYNGEE. The CDR3 region is CASSVEWEVATDTQYF. The CDR3 DNA reads TGTGCCAGCAGCGTAGAATGGGAGGTTGCCACAGATACGCAGTATTTT.

This clonotype was observed many times. The chain links TRBV11-2 to TRBJ1-5; TRBD1 matches 8 bases. The CDR3 runs to 15 residues. From germline, CDR1 is SGHAT and CDR2 FQNNGV. The V segment lost 4 bases and the J segment 7 bases; nucleotides outside the gene matches: 9. The CDR3 sequence: CASSSKDRARQPQHF. The CDR3, as DNA: TGTGCCAGCAGCTCAAAGGACAGGGCACGCCAGCCCCAGCATTTT.

Many counts were recorded for this clonotype. This chain joins TRBV5-4 and TRBJ2-3; D remains unclear. From germline, CDR1 is SGHNT and CDR2 YYREEE (reference sequence). The CDR3 has 15 residues. Trimming shortened V by 4 bases and J by 3 bases, and 15 bases separated the two germline ends. The CDR3 loop is CASSTSRTTTDTQYF. The CDR3 DNA sequence: TGTGCCAGCAGCACCTCCCGGACCACAACAGATACGCAGTATTTT.

This clonotype was counted a few times. V gene TRBV29-1 combines with J gene TRBJ2-1; a weak D match, TRBD1 (5 bases). Germline assignment: CDR1 SQVTM and CDR2 ANQGSEA. Trimming pared 1 base from V and 8 bases from J, leaving 15 bases between. The CDR3 consists of 14 residues. The CDR3 sequence is CSVEGAGILHEQFF. The CDR3 nucleotides read TGCAGCGTTGAAGGGGCAGGGATCCTCCATGAGCAGTTCTTC.

This clonotype occurred many times. This sequence joins TRBV20-1 and TRBJ1-6, with 7 bases that match TRBD1. Germline assignment: CDR1 DFQATT and CDR2 SNEGSKA (reference sequence). The length of the CDR3 is 15 residues. The V gene end was trimmed by 3 bases and the J gene end by 10 bases; junction bases not matched to a gene: 12. In DNA form, the CDR3 reads TGCAGTGCTAGTGCCAGACAGGGAGCCAGGTCACCCCTCCACTTT. Protein: CSASARQGARSPLHF.

This clonotype appeared many times. The V gene is TRBV27, the J gene TRBJ2-3; unclear D gene. With 5 bases removed from V and 2 bases from J, the gap between germline ends came to 11 bases. The CDR3 sequence is 14 residues long. Germline CDR1 MNHEY, CDR2 SMNVEV (reference sequence). The DNA of the CDR3 is TGTGCCAGCAGTGGGATACCAGTCACAGATACGCAGTATTTT. Translating it yields CASSGIPVTDTQYF.

This clonotype has at least ten counts. The V and J genes are TRBV27 and TRBJ1-5, with unresolved D. V lost 3 bases and J 5 bases, leaving 8 bases between the germline ends. The CDR3 is 13 residues long. Germline CDR1 is MNHEY and CDR2 is SMNVEV (reference sequence). CDR3 in DNA: TGTGCCAGCAGTTTGACCTCTTATCAGCCCCAGCATTTT. It specifies CASSLTSYQPQHF.

As regards this clonotype: This could be a read error, since a much larger clone is one nucleotide away. This CDR3 is missing its conserved last phenylalanine or tryptophan, likely due to a read error. No DNA is shown, since the ends of the CDR3 on it are uncertain; the CDR3 is the one TCRdb lists. The chain couples TRBV12-3 or TRBV12-4 to TRBJ1-1; the table's TRBD1 call for D was not verified on the DNA. The CDR3 has 12 residues if both end residues are counted. The CDR3 sequence: CASQIDRVETFS.

Of note for this clonotype: A much larger clone differs from this one at a single base, so this may be a read error. V and J are TRBV7-7 and TRBJ2-7, with a possible D match to TRBD2 (5 bases). CDR3 length: 15 amino acids. CDR1 SSHAT and CDR2 FNYEAQ come from the germline V gene (reference sequence). CDR3 coding DNA: TGTGCCAGCAGCTTAGCGCCCGGGGTGGGGTACGAGCGGTACTTC. This translates into CASSLAPGVGYERYF.

This chain joins TRBV3-1 and TRBJ2-2; D ambiguous. V lost 4 bases and J 0 bases, leaving 18 bases between the germline ends. This CDR3 region has 18 residues. Germline assignment: CDR1 LGHDT and CDR2 YNNKEL (reference sequence). Here the CDR3 DNA reads TGTGCCAGCAGCCCTCTGGCACAGCACACTACGAACACCGGGGAGCTGTTTTTT. Translating it yields CASSPLAQHTTNTGELFF.

This clonotype was counted many times. The chain employs TRBV7-9 and TRBJ2-3; D gene unclear. Per the germline V gene, CDR1 is SEHNR and CDR2 is FQNEAQ (reference sequence). The CDR3 has 14 residues. The V gene lost 8 bases and the J gene lost 2 bases, with 14 bases spanning the gap. CDR3 nucleotide sequence: TGTGCCAGCCCGGACGAAGGATACACAGATACGCAGTATTTT. Protein sequence: CASPDEGYTDTQYF.

This clonotype has a count of ten or more. The gene calls are TRBV30 and TRBJ2-5, with D uncertain. The germline gives CDR1 GTSNPN, CDR2 SVGIG (reference sequence). This CDR3 is built from 15 residues. V was pared by 2 bases and J by 2 bases, with 15 bases between. This CDR3 is CAWSPPTATQETQYF. The CDR3 nucleotides are TGTGCCTGGAGTCCCCCGACCGCTACTCAAGAGACCCAGTACTTC.

This clonotype was recorded at least ten times. The rearrangement uses TRBV6-5 and TRBJ1-1, with D unclear. In germline, CDR1 is MNHEY, CDR2 SVGAGI. Trimming pared 0 bases from V and 4 bases from J, leaving 6 bases between. This CDR3 comprises 13 residues. This CDR3 is CASSYSKSTEAFF. The CDR3 DNA sequence: TGTGCCAGCAGTTACTCGAAATCCACTGAAGCTTTCTTT.

In this sample, this clonotype turned up many times. V gene TRBV30 combines with J gene TRBJ1-1; the D is unclear. Germline assignment: CDR1 GTSNPN and CDR2 SVGIG (reference sequence). V shed 0 bases and J shed 3 bases, with 11 bases lying between them. This CDR3 contains 14 residues. In DNA, the CDR3 is TGTGCCTGGAGTGTAATGGGGTCGGACACTGAAGCTTTCTTT. Encoded protein: CAWSVMGSDTEAFF.

This clonotype appeared many times. The CDR3 reads CASSLGGGLSGYTF. DNA of the CDR3: TGTGCCAGCAGCTTAGGTGGGGGGCTCTCTGGCTACACCTTC. The chain carries TRBV13 and TRBJ1-2; D may be TRBD1 (6 bases). CDR1 and CDR2 (germline): PRHDT, FYEKMQ (reference sequence). The CDR3 contains 14 residues. Trimming took off 0 bases at V and 7 bases at J, with 12 bases between the two ends.

The rearrangement links TRBV21-1 to TRBJ2-1; TRBD2 was called by the table and not checked on the DNA. TRBV21-1 is a listed pseudogene. There are 16 residues in the CDR3. The CDR3 sequence: CASSKDPSGSYNGQFF. DNA of the CDR3: TGTGCCAGCAGCAAAGACCCTAGCGGGAGTTACAATGGGCAGTTCTTC.

The table lists this clonotype with many counts. The chain links TRBV27 to TRBJ2-1, with TRBD1 matching 11 bases. The germline gives CDR1 MNHEY, CDR2 SMNVEV (reference sequence). J lost 2 bases, V lost 9 bases, and 3 bases had no gene match. This CDR3 region has 14 residues. The CDR3 DNA sequence: TGTGCCAGTAGGGGACAGGGGGCCTACAATGAGCAGTTCTTC. Protein sequence: CASRGQGAYNEQFF.

This clonotype was detected ten times or more. This chain links TRBV6-5 with TRBJ2-5, with 8 bases lining up with TRBD2. V dropped 0 bases and J dropped 3; count of bases not matched to a gene: 6. This CDR3 is 16 amino acids long. Germline V gene sequence: CDR1 MNHEY, CDR2 SVGAGI. This CDR3 is CASSYSLAEIKETQYF. The CDR3 DNA reads TGTGCCAGCAGTTACTCACTAGCGGAAATTAAAGAGACCCAGTACTTC.

This clonotype was observed many times. The V call is TRBV21-1, the J call TRBJ2-7; TRBD1 is the table's D call and was not checked against the DNA. TRBV21-1 is marked as a pseudogene. This CDR3 comprises 16 residues. This chain's CDR3 is CASSNNRGDRKYEQYF. Here the CDR3 DNA reads TGTGCCAGCAGCAATAATAGGGGGGACAGAAAGTACGAGCAGTACTTC.

This clonotype occurred a few times. This rearrangement joins TRBV20-1 to TRBJ2-5, with a possible D match to TRBD1 (6 bases). With 4 bases removed from V and 3 bases from J, the gap between germline ends came to 21 bases. Per germline, CDR1 DFQATT and CDR2 SNEGSKA (reference sequence). This CDR3 comprises 16 residues. The CDR3 region is CSATAPRGVGEETQYF. CDR3 nucleotides: TGCAGTGCTACGGCCCCCAGGGGCGTAGGGGAAGAGACCCAGTACTTC.

Remarks on this clonotype: A much larger clone lies a single base off, so this may be a read error. The V call is TRBV4-2, the J call TRBJ2-7; 7 bases line up with TRBD2. In germline, CDR1 is LGHNA, CDR2 YNFKEQ. The length of the CDR3 is 16 residues. V shed 0 bases, J shed 4 bases, and the junction held 9 bases outside the gene matches. The CDR3 protein is CASSQDGGGEGYEQYF. As DNA, the CDR3 is TGTGCCAGCAGCCAAGATGGCGGCGGGGAGGGTTACGAGCAGTACTTC.

This clonotype was picked up many times. The CDR3 DNA is TGTGCCAGCAGTTTTCGGGGGATGAGCAATCAGCCCCAGCATTTT. Its protein product is CASSFRGMSNQPQHF. The V call is TRBV28, the J call TRBJ1-5; D perhaps matches TRBD1 (5 bases). Germline CDR1 and CDR2: MDHEN and SYDVKM. CDR3 length equals 15 residues. The ends were cut back, 3 bases at V and 1 base at J, with 10 bases in the middle. Full variable domain (missing parts from reference TRBV28 and TRBJ1-5): DVKVTQSSRYLVKRTGEKVFLECVQDMDHENMFWYRQDPGLGLRLIYFSYDVKMKEKGDIPEGYSVSREKKERFSLILESASTNQTSMYLCASSFRGMSNQPQHFGDGTRLSIL.

This clonotype appeared many times. The rearrangement links TRBV9 to TRBJ2-3, with 7 nucleotides matching TRBD2. Germline V gives CDR1 SGDLS, CDR2 YYNGEE. V shed 2 bases and J 1 base; nucleotides not matched to a gene: 7. The CDR3 sequence is 16 residues long. The CDR3 coding sequence is TGTGCCAGCAGCGTCGAGGGCGGGAGAGGCACAGATACGCAGTATTTT. Translated: CASSVEGGRGTDTQYF.

Comments on this clonotype: This may be a read error, as it is one base from a much larger clone. The rearrangement links TRBV21-1 to TRBJ2-5; TRBD2, the table's D call, lacks a check against the DNA. TRBV21-1 is listed as a pseudogene. The CDR3 length is 16 residues. CDR3 region: CASSKALRLAEETQYF. CDR3 bases: TGTGCCAGCAGCAAGGCCCTCAGACTAGCCGAAGAGACCCAGTACTTC.

The V call is TRBV7-3, the J call TRBJ2-2; 9 bases are a match to TRBD1. The CDR3 is made up of 17 amino acids. The V segment lost 7 bases and the J segment 1 base; nucleotides outside the gene matches: 10. Germline values: CDR1 SGHTA, CDR2 FQGTGA. CDR3 nucleotides: TGTGCCAGCAACTTTAACCCGACAGGGGGGAACACCGGGGAGCTGTTTTTT. It codes for CASNFNPTGGNTGELFF.

Details on this clonotype: This could be a read error, since a much larger clone is one nucleotide away. J is TRBJ2-1 and V is TRBV20-1; 7 nucleotides align to TRBD2. The CDR3 runs to 16 residues. The germline CDR1 and CDR2 sequences are DFQATT and SNEGSKA (reference sequence). For the CDR3, the DNA is TGCAGTGCTAGAGAAGTTGCGGGAGACCCCTACAATGGGCAGTTCTTC. This translates into CSAREVAGDPYNGQFF.

The V and J genes are TRBV4-3 and TRBJ2-5; 11 positions agree with TRBD2. CDR1 and CDR2 (germline): LGHNA, YSLEER. Trimming took 0 bases from V and 3 from J; bases not matched to a gene: 6. There are 17 residues in the CDR3. The CDR3 is CASSQDRSGGAKETQYF. CDR3 bases: TGCGCCAGCAGCCAAGATCGTAGCGGGGGGGCCAAAGAGACCCAGTACTTC.

In its sample, this clonotype was seen many times. The V gene is TRBV21-1, the J gene TRBJ2-4; the table's TRBD1 call for D was not verified on the DNA. TRBV21-1 constitutes a pseudogene. This CDR3 comprises 17 residues. The CDR3 bases are TGTGCCAGAACCCCTGTACGGAGGGGACTAGCCAAAAACATTCAGTACTTC. Its translation: CARTPVRRGLAKNIQYF.